The clone carrying this T cell receptor (beta chain) was counted once. As yet, its antigen is unknown. This record belongs to a study of human T cells and chemical hapten exposure. At the level of the study: TCR yields per sample varied mostly from small pooled library volume differences.

V lost 0 bases and J lost 3, with 5 bases in between. The CDR3 runs 13 residues. Germline V gene sequence: CDR1 LGHNA, CDR2 YSLEER. Documented time point: healthy volunteer bleed at 2 weeks. The authors extracted total RNA from unfractionated whole blood. Study-wide points: TCRs exceeding 1 in 1000 frequency stayed unchanged with DPC sensitization.

Unique molecular identifiers were affixed to discrete cDNA molecules within the library. In the original analysis: Counts of TCRs in each sample centred on a median of around 92,000 and extended from approximately 20,000 to 700,000. TCRdb called the RACE reads again in MiXCR, with one record for every CDR3 protein. TCRdb, rather than the study authors, made the V and J calls. The data hold tens of thousands of distinct CDR3 sequences, with 6.5% to 9% observed a single time. The rearrangement joins TRBV4-3 to TRBJ1-1, with D uncertain. The sample taken for sequencing was whole blood. The receptor comes from a human donor in good health. Some clones in this sample may be carry-over from other donors' samples. CDR3 sequence (DNA): TGCGCCAGCAGCCAAGATGTGGACACTGAAGCTTTCTTT. This sequence encodes CASSQDVDTEAFF.